A single sample gave rise to the 25 T cell receptor beta chains below, sequenced in a study of T cell changes during pregnancy in multiple sclerosis. Measured with immunoSEQ multiplex PCR; TCRdb has only the in-frame clones, and not every one. Among tens of thousands of clones, approximately 90% were seen once, and the ten largest hold 1.5% to 2%. This sample comprised peripheral blood, obtained in the first trimester of pregnancy. These receptors were taken from a female donor in good health, enrolled as a control in a pregnancy study.

The chain has TRBV18 and TRBJ1-1; D unclear. The CDR3 totals 16 residues. Germline V lookup: CDR1 KGHSH, CDR2 LQKENI. V lost 2 bases and J 0 bases, leaving 13 bases between the germline ends. CDR3 loop: CASSPVDGLMNTEAFF. The CDR3 nucleotides read TGTGCCAGCTCACCAGTAGACGGACTCATGAACACTGAAGCTTTCTTT.

This clone was seen only a few times. This chain joins TRBV4-3 and TRBJ2-3, with 8 positions matching TRBD1. This CDR3 contains 15 residues. The J segment lost 2 bases and the V segment lost 2 bases, leaving 3 bases of the junction unmatched. The V gene's germline CDR1 is LGHNA and CDR2 YSLEER. The CDR3 loop reads CASSQRGQDTDTQYF. The CDR3 DNA reads as TGCGCCAGCAGCCAACGGGGACAGGACACAGATACGCAGTATTTT.

The chain links TRBV5-1 to TRBJ2-3; 9 nucleotides agree with TRBD2. Germline CDR1 reads SGHRS; CDR2 reads YFSETQ. The J segment lost 5 bases and the V segment lost 7 bases, leaving 14 bases of the junction unmatched. The CDR3 length is 16 residues. The CDR3 region is CASSSPRAGGQDTQYF. The CDR3, as DNA: TGCGCCAGCTCCAGCCCCCGAGCGGGGGGACAAGATACGCAGTATTTT.

V gene TRBV7-9 combines with J gene TRBJ1-1, with 12 bases that match TRBD1. Germline V gives CDR1 SEHNR, CDR2 FQNEAQ (reference sequence). The CDR3 length is 16 residues. V trimming: 5 bases; J trimming: 1 base; junction bases outside the gene matches: 5. CDR3 in DNA: TGTGCCAGCAGCGGGACAGGGGGCGGTAGGAACACTGAAGCTTTCTTT. Its protein product is CASSGTGGGRNTEAFF.

This clone was observed once. The chain couples TRBV2 to TRBJ1-2, with 10 bases matching TRBD1. J lost 3 bases, V lost 6 bases, and 13 bases had no gene match. The CDR3 runs 17 residues. CDR1 and CDR2 from the germline V gene are SNHLY and FYNNEI. CDR3: CASRGGTGVTWDYGYTF. The DNA of the CDR3 is TGTGCCAGCAGGGGGGGGACAGGGGTAACCTGGGACTATGGCTACACCTTC. The full variable domain, with the rest looked up from reference TRBV2 and TRBJ1-2, is EPEVTQTPSHQVTQMGQEVILRCVPISNHLYFYWYRQILGQKVEFLVSFYNNEISEKSEIFDDQFSVERPDGSNFTLKIRSTKLEDSAMYFCASRGGTGVTWDYGYTFGSGTRLTVV.

The genes are TRBV4-1 and TRBJ2-7; D possibly corresponds to TRBD2 (5 bases). This CDR3 has 14 amino acids. V was trimmed by 5 bases and J by 0 bases, leaving 11 bases between them. Germline loops: CDR1 MGHRA, CDR2 YSYEKL. The CDR3 nucleotides are TGCGCCAGCAGCGTGGCGGGCCTCTCCTACGAGCAGTACTTC. Protein sequence: CASSVAGLSYEQYF.

The chain joins TRBV7-9 to TRBJ2-6; 7 nucleotides agree with TRBD1. Germline V gene sequence: CDR1 SEHNR, CDR2 FQNEAQ (reference sequence). The J segment lost 1 base and the V segment lost 0 bases, leaving 6 bases of the junction unmatched. This CDR3 has 18 residues. The DNA for the CDR3 is TGTGCCAGCAGCTTAGCGCGACAGGGTAGTTCTGGGGCCAACGTCCTGACTTTC. As protein: CASSLARQGSSGANVLTF.

In nucleotides, the CDR3 is TGTGCCAGCAGTTTACAGGGACAGATTGAGCAGTACTTC. Its translation is CASSLQGQIEQYF. The V and J genes are TRBV6-5 and TRBJ2-7; 7 bases align to TRBD1. J was trimmed by 7 bases and V by 4 bases; bases with no gene match: 7. From germline, CDR1 is MNHEY and CDR2 SVGAGI. The CDR3 extends over 13 amino acids.

The V and J genes are TRBV27 and TRBJ1-2, with 7 nucleotides matching TRBD1. Germline loops: CDR1 MNHEY, CDR2 SMNVEV (reference sequence). With V trimmed by 3 bases and J by 6 bases, 1 base remained unmatched. This CDR3 is built from 12 residues. In DNA form, the CDR3 reads TGTGCCAGCAGTTTGACAGGGAATGGCTACACCTTC. Translating it yields CASSLTGNGYTF.

The gene calls are TRBV7-3 and TRBJ2-3; 13 bases line up with TRBD2. The germline CDR1 and CDR2 sequences are SGHTA and FQGTGA. The CDR3 is 15 amino acids. J lost 4 bases, V lost 5 bases, and 3 bases had no gene match. CDR3: CASSGTSGAADTQYF. As DNA, the CDR3 is TGTGCCAGCAGCGGGACTAGCGGGGCGGCAGATACGCAGTATTTT.

The J gene is TRBJ2-7, the V gene TRBV7-6; perhaps TRBD2 as D (5 bases). The CDR3 is 12 residues long. The germline V and J ends were trimmed by 5 bases and 6 bases, with 11 bases remaining between them. From germline, CDR1 is SGHVS and CDR2 FNYEAQ. The CDR3 sequence is CASSPAGGEQYF. DNA for the CDR3: TGTGCCAGCAGCCCAGCCGGAGGCGAGCAGTACTTC.

V is TRBV6-5 and J is TRBJ1-1; 11 bases are a match to TRBD1. The CDR3 runs 16 residues. The V and J ends lost 0 bases and 3 bases, in that order; junction bases with no gene match: 3. Germline V gene sequence: CDR1 MNHEY, CDR2 SVGAGI. The CDR3 spells CASSYSGDRGYTEAFF. The CDR3 bases are TGTGCCAGCAGTTACTCCGGGGACAGGGGGTACACTGAAGCTTTCTTT.

The genes are TRBV6-6 and TRBJ1-4; unclear D gene. The germline V and J ends were trimmed by 2 bases and 10 bases, with 14 bases remaining between them. The CDR3 totals 14 residues. The germline V gene encodes CDR1 MNHNY and CDR2 SVGAGI (reference sequence). This CDR3 reads CASSYEGGEGKLFF. The CDR3 DNA is TGTGCCAGCAGTTACGAGGGAGGAGAGGGAAAACTGTTTTTT.

This chain links TRBV11-2 with TRBJ1-5; 8 bases fit TRBD1. Losses at the gene ends were 5 bases for V and 1 base for J; bases not matched to a gene: 1. The germline CDR1 and CDR2 sequences are SGHAT and FQNNGV. The CDR3 sequence is 14 residues long. As DNA, the CDR3 is TGTGCCAGCAGCCGACAGGGGAGCAATCAGCCCCAGCATTTT. It is translated as CASSRQGSNQPQHF.

This chain connects TRBV4-3 to TRBJ2-5, with D possibly TRBD2 on 7 matching bases. Germline V gene lookup returns CDR1 LGHNA and CDR2 YSLEER. The CDR3 has 16 residues. V dropped 2 bases and J dropped 9 bases, with 22 bases sitting between them. CDR3 in amino acids: CASSQRLIRGEGAQYF. In DNA, the CDR3 is TGCGCCAGCAGCCAAAGGCTAATCAGAGGGGAGGGGGCCCAGTACTTC.

This sequence joins TRBV28 and TRBJ2-6; D is perhaps TRBD1 (5 bases). CDR1 and CDR2 from the germline V gene are MDHEN and SYDVKM. This CDR3 spans 16 amino acids. Between the trimmed V and J ends, which lost 3 bases and 0 bases, there was a span of 9 bases. This CDR3 is CASSLGLSSGANVLTF. The CDR3 region has the DNA TGTGCCAGCAGTTTGGGGCTAAGCTCTGGGGCCAACGTCCTGACTTTC.

The chain recombines TRBV4-3 with TRBJ1-6; D is unclear. Germline V lookup: CDR1 LGHNA, CDR2 YSLEER. This CDR3 region has 12 residues. V lost 5 bases to trimming and J lost 13 bases, with 12 bases between them. CDR3 coding DNA: TGCGCCAGCAGCTCCATGTGGGAGCCCCTCCACTTT. Translation: CASSSMWEPLHF.

V is TRBV9 and J is TRBJ1-6, with TRBD1 as a possible D gene (5 bases). CDR1 and CDR2 (germline): SGDLS, YYNGEE. Trimming removed 5 bases at V and 5 bases at J, with 11 bases between. This CDR3 has 14 residues. The DNA for the CDR3 is TGTGCCAGCAGTGCTCAGGGTAATAATTCACCCCTCCACTTT. This sequence encodes CASSAQGNNSPLHF.

The chain carries TRBV7-6 and TRBJ2-5, with a possible D match to TRBD1 (7 bases). Germline CDR1 SGHVS, CDR2 FNYEAQ. Between the trimmed V and J ends, which lost 3 bases and 1 base, there was a span of 18 bases. The CDR3 has 17 amino acids. CDR3 sequence: CASSFSLSGGSQETQYF. Here the CDR3 DNA reads TGTGCCAGCAGCTTTAGCCTCTCAGGGGGGTCCCAAGAGACCCAGTACTTC.

The V gene is TRBV7-9, the J gene TRBJ2-7; possible D gene TRBD2, 5 bases. V shed 5 bases and J shed 0 bases, with 11 bases lying between them. There are 14 residues in the CDR3. CDR1 SEHNR and CDR2 FQNEAQ come from the germline V gene (reference sequence). DNA for the CDR3: TGTGCCAGCAGCCGAGTAGCGAGCTCCTACGAGCAGTACTTC. Residues: CASSRVASSYEQYF.

The chain carries TRBV27 and TRBJ2-3; D not certain. CDR1 MNHEY and CDR2 SMNVEV come from the germline V gene (reference sequence). The germline V and J ends were trimmed by 0 bases and 3 bases, with 7 bases remaining between them. This CDR3 has 14 residues. CDR3 sequence: CASSLSAVTDTQYF. CDR3 sequence (DNA): TGTGCCAGCAGTTTATCGGCAGTTACAGATACGCAGTATTTT.

The chain couples TRBV6-5 to TRBJ2-3; 11 bases map to TRBD1. Germline V lookup: CDR1 MNHEY, CDR2 SVGAGI. The J segment lost 7 bases and the V segment lost 0 bases, leaving 6 bases of the junction unmatched. The CDR3 runs 16 residues. The CDR3: CASSYSSGQGVNTQYF. The DNA of the CDR3 is TGTGCCAGCAGTTACTCCTCGGGACAGGGGGTAAATACGCAGTATTTT.

The chain couples TRBV5-1 to TRBJ1-3; 7 nucleotides agree with TRBD1. The length of the CDR3 is 16 residues. The germline V gene encodes CDR1 SGHRS and CDR2 YFSETQ. The V and J ends lost 0 bases and 2 bases, in that order; junction bases with no gene match: 5. The CDR3 reads CASSLEQGTAGNTIYF. The CDR3 DNA follows: TGCGCCAGCAGCTTGGAGCAAGGGACAGCTGGAAACACCATATATTTT. Looking up the rest from reference TRBV5-1 and TRBJ1-3 gives the full variable domain: KAGVTQTPRYLIKTRGQQVTLSCSPISGHRSVSWYQQTPGQGLQFLFEYFSETQRNKGNFPGRFSGRQFSNSRSEMNVSTLELGDSALYLCASSLEQGTAGNTIYFGEGSWLTVV.

The rearrangement links TRBV28 to TRBJ1-6, with D possibly TRBD1 on 6 matching bases. V lost 8 bases, J lost 4 bases, and 18 bases lay in between. This CDR3 contains 16 residues. From germline, CDR1 is MDHEN and CDR2 SYDVKM. CDR3 in DNA: TGTGCCAGCTACCTTGCGGGGGCCGGTTATAATTCACCCCTCCACTTT. Amino acid sequence: CASYLAGAGYNSPLHF.

The rearrangement joins TRBV7-3 to TRBJ2-2, with 7 bases identical to TRBD2. Per the germline V gene, CDR1 is SGHTA and CDR2 is FQGTGA. This CDR3 is 15 amino acids long. V was pared by 2 bases and J by 2 bases, with 2 bases of the junction left unmatched. In DNA, the CDR3 is TGTGCCAGCAGCTTAGGGGGGGGAAACACCGGGGAGCTGTTTTTT. Its translation is CASSLGGGNTGELFF. The entire variable domain, with the rest obtained from reference TRBV7-3 and TRBJ2-2, is as follows: GAGVSQTPSNKVTEKGKYVELRCDPISGHTALYWYRQSLGQGPEFLIYFQGTGAADDSGLPNDRFFAVRPEGSVSTLKIQRTERGDSAVYLCASSLGGGNTGELFFGEGSRLTVL.